This paragraph covers one TCR beta chain sequence. The sample belongs to a study of control samples from healthy donors and cancer patients. Repertoires were generated with immunoSEQ multiplex PCR, while TCRdb's copy carries only in-frame clones and drops some. The repertoire holds 120,000 to 150,000 clones, with more than 85% as singletons. Germline loops: CDR1 MDHEN, CDR2 SYDVKM. Deletions cut 10 bases from V and 0 bases from J, with 12 bases between. This CDR3 has 13 residues. The sequence came from a man aged 30-40 years in good health. Sequencing was done on a sample of blood. The chain is built from TRBV28 and TRBJ1-2; D uncertain. The CDR3 DNA reads as TGTGCCACCACGTGGGTTACTAACTATGGCTACACCTTC. This sequence encodes CATTWVTNYGYTF.